This T cell receptor beta chain was captured in a study of beta chain features in type 1 diabetes. Across the study: Across every sample, almost 110,000,000 sorted cells were examined in total.

All of the isolated RNA was reverse transcribed, so expressed TCRB transcripts were sequenced. There were about 3.6 million reads on average in the naive, central memory and regulatory T cell samples. The table came from immunoSEQ multiplex PCR; TCRdb's copy has only in-frame clones and leaves some out. The repertoire holds almost 350,000 clones, with roughly a fifth as singletons. This clone was detected only a few times. Its antigen remains unknown. Study-level points and caveats: With patients and controls alike, PCR might favor shorter templates to an equal degree. Moderate but significant shortening of TCRB CDR3s was recorded in all four CD4+ subsets from Type 1 diabetes patients.

The CDR3 runs 14 residues. Per the germline V gene, CDR1 is SGHTA and CDR2 is FQGNSA. This chain joins TRBV7-2 and TRBJ2-2; TRBD1 might be the D (8 bases). The TCR was taken from a woman aged 18-35 years in good health. Sequencing was carried out using naive CD4+ T cells from blood. CDR3 protein: CAMGGTGNTGELFF. CDR3 sequence (DNA): TGTGCTATGGGGGGGACAGGGAACACCGGGGAGCTGTTTTTT.